The rows below give T cell receptor beta chains drawn from one sample of a study of T cell changes during pregnancy in multiple sclerosis. The data were produced by immunoSEQ multiplex PCR, yet TCRdb's version contains in-frame clones alone and is incomplete. Among about 59,000 clones listed, approximately 94% were seen once. The sequenced sample was CD8+ T cells from peripheral blood mononuclear cells, obtained after pregnancy. All receptors come from a female donor with multiple sclerosis, enrolled in a pregnancy study. CDR3s include the opening cysteine and the closing phenylalanine or tryptophan. Fields, in order: V gene, J gene, clone size, D gene, CDR3 protein, CDR3 DNA. A D gene is named only where the DNA matches it firmly. Clone size is given for some rows only: seen once, a few or many times, or a class if the clone is expanded.

v_call: TRBV7-9; j_call: TRBJ2-1; clone_size: -; d_call: -; cdr3_aa: CASSLTLALRRPEQFF; cdr3_nt: TGTGCCAGCAGCTTAACTTTGGCCTTGCGGCGGCCTGAGCAGTTCTTC
v_call: TRBV11-2; j_call: TRBJ2-1; clone_size: -; d_call: TRBD2; cdr3_aa: CASSVAGGYNEQFF; cdr3_nt: TGTGCCAGCAGCGTAGCGGGAGGATACAATGAGCAGTTCTTC
v_call: TRBV2; j_call: TRBJ2-1; clone_size: -; d_call: -; cdr3_aa: CASSEKTGRYNEQFF; cdr3_nt: TGTGCCAGCAGTGAAAAGACAGGTCGCTACAATGAGCAGTTCTTC
v_call: TRBV19; j_call: TRBJ2-7; clone_size: -; d_call: TRBD2; cdr3_aa: CASSIALAGGPKVVEQYF; cdr3_nt: TGTGCCAGTAGTATAGCCCTAGCGGGAGGGCCAAAAGTCGTCGAGCAGTACTTC
v_call: TRBV5-4; j_call: TRBJ2-1; clone_size: -; d_call: -; cdr3_aa: CASSQGNEQFF; cdr3_nt: TGTGCCAGCAGCCAGGGGAATGAGCAGTTCTTC
v_call: TRBV19; j_call: TRBJ1-5; clone_size: -; d_call: -; cdr3_aa: CASSIGAGRHQPQHF; cdr3_nt: TGTGCCAGTAGTATAGGGGCGGGGAGACACCAGCCCCAGCATTTT
v_call: TRBV4-3; j_call: TRBJ2-3; clone_size: -; d_call: -; cdr3_aa: CASSQAGGISDTQYF; cdr3_nt: TGCGCCAGCAGCCAAGCTGGGGGCATTTCAGATACGCAGTATTTT
v_call: TRBV6-4; j_call: TRBJ2-1; clone_size: -; d_call: -; cdr3_aa: CASSDSEESSHEQFF; cdr3_nt: TGTGCCAGCAGTGACTCAGAGGAGAGCTCCCATGAGCAGTTCTTC
v_call: TRBV9; j_call: TRBJ2-3; clone_size: -; d_call: -; cdr3_aa: CASSRGGDTQYF; cdr3_nt: TGTGCCAGCAGCAGGGGGGGAGATACGCAGTATTTT
v_call: TRBV30; j_call: TRBJ1-4; clone_size: -; d_call: TRBD1; cdr3_aa: CAWSEGTGDHEKLFF; cdr3_nt: TGTGCCTGGAGTGAAGGGACAGGGGATCATGAAAAACTGTTTTTT
v_call: TRBV12-5; j_call: TRBJ1-2; clone_size: -; d_call: -; cdr3_aa: CASGPGGGRPNYTF; cdr3_nt: TGTGCTAGTGGCCCTGGGGGGGGCAGACCTAACTACACCTTC
v_call: TRBV5-4; j_call: TRBJ2-3; clone_size: -; d_call: TRBD1; cdr3_aa: CASSLAVTGMGDTQYF; cdr3_nt: TGTGCCAGCAGCTTGGCAGTGACAGGGATGGGAGATACGCAGTATTTT
v_call: TRBV6-6; j_call: TRBJ1-3; clone_size: -; d_call: -; cdr3_aa: CASSPDISGNTIYF; cdr3_nt: TGTGCCAGCAGTCCGGACATCTCTGGAAACACCATATATTTT
v_call: TRBV6-6; j_call: TRBJ1-5; clone_size: -; d_call: -; cdr3_aa: CASSHGTPESGQPQHF; cdr3_nt: TGTGCCAGCAGTCATGGGACTCCCGAATCGGGTCAGCCCCAGCATTTT
v_call: TRBV5-4; j_call: TRBJ2-1; clone_size: -; d_call: TRBD2; cdr3_aa: CASSSPGLASNEQFF; cdr3_nt: TGTGCCAGCAGCTCTCCGGGACTAGCGTCAAATGAGCAGTTCTTC
v_call: TRBV11-2; j_call: TRBJ2-3; clone_size: -; d_call: TRBD2; cdr3_aa: CASSFSGSPDTQYF; cdr3_nt: TGTGCCAGCAGCTTTAGCGGGAGCCCAGATACGCAGTATTTT
v_call: TRBV10-3; j_call: TRBJ2-7; clone_size: -; d_call: TRBD1; cdr3_aa: CAISDGGQERSYEQYF; cdr3_nt: TGTGCCATCAGTGACGGGGGACAGGAGCGGTCCTACGAGCAGTACTTC
v_call: TRBV6-1; j_call: TRBJ1-4; clone_size: -; d_call: TRBD1; cdr3_aa: CASSNRGRGEKLFF; cdr3_nt: TGTGCCAGCAGTAACAGGGGGCGGGGTGAAAAACTGTTTTTT
v_call: TRBV27; j_call: TRBJ1-2; clone_size: once; d_call: -; cdr3_aa: CASRFGGYGYTF; cdr3_nt: TGTGCCAGCAGATTCGGGGGCTATGGCTACACCTTC
v_call: TRBV7-3; j_call: TRBJ2-7; clone_size: -; d_call: TRBD1; cdr3_aa: CASSLAGGGSYEQYF; cdr3_nt: TGTGCCAGCAGCTTGGCAGGGGGCGGCTCCTACGAGCAGTACTTC
v_call: TRBV5-1; j_call: TRBJ2-7; clone_size: -; d_call: -; cdr3_aa: CASSLEGHKYEQYF; cdr3_nt: TGCGCCAGCAGCTTGGAGGGACACAAGTACGAGCAGTACTTC
v_call: TRBV7-8; j_call: TRBJ1-2; clone_size: -; d_call: -; cdr3_aa: CASSLGTASIYGYTF; cdr3_nt: TGTGCCAGCAGCTTAGGGACAGCCTCCATCTATGGCTACACCTTC
v_call: TRBV5-1; j_call: TRBJ2-7; clone_size: few; d_call: TRBD2; cdr3_aa: CASSEGLAETYEQYF; cdr3_nt: TGCGCCAGCAGCGAGGGACTAGCAGAGACCTACGAGCAGTACTTC
v_call: TRBV2; j_call: TRBJ2-7; clone_size: -; d_call: TRBD1; cdr3_aa: CASLTTGGLYEQYF; cdr3_nt: TGTGCCAGCCTAACGACAGGGGGCCTATACGAGCAGTACTTC
v_call: TRBV13; j_call: TRBJ1-1; clone_size: -; d_call: -; cdr3_aa: CASSATAGGTEAFF; cdr3_nt: TGTGCCAGCAGCGCCACGGCGGGCGGCACTGAAGCTTTCTTT
v_call: TRBV7-9; j_call: TRBJ2-1; clone_size: -; d_call: TRBD2; cdr3_aa: CASSFSGVNEQFF; cdr3_nt: TGTGCCAGCAGCTTTAGCGGGGTTAATGAGCAGTTCTTC
v_call: TRBV4-1; j_call: TRBJ1-2; clone_size: -; d_call: TRBD1; cdr3_aa: CASRQGANDYGYTF; cdr3_nt: TGCGCCAGCAGACAGGGGGCGAACGACTATGGCTACACCTTC
v_call: TRBV28; j_call: TRBJ1-1; clone_size: -; d_call: -; cdr3_aa: CASNIGGTEAFF; cdr3_nt: TGTGCCAGCAATATAGGGGGCACTGAAGCTTTCTTT
v_call: TRBV7-2; j_call: TRBJ2-7; clone_size: -; d_call: -; cdr3_aa: CASSLAGLDEQYF; cdr3_nt: TGTGCCAGCAGCTTAGCGGGACTGGACGAGCAGTACTTC
v_call: TRBV29-1; j_call: TRBJ1-1; clone_size: few; d_call: TRBD1; cdr3_aa: CSVDRGNTEAFF; cdr3_nt: TGCAGCGTGGACAGGGGGAACACTGAAGCTTTCTTT
v_call: TRBV14; j_call: TRBJ2-7; clone_size: once; d_call: -; cdr3_aa: CASSQGRESYEQYF; cdr3_nt: TGTGCCAGCAGCCAAGGTCGGGAGTCCTACGAGCAGTACTTC
v_call: TRBV29-1; j_call: TRBJ2-2; clone_size: -; d_call: -; cdr3_aa: CSVVHGELFF; cdr3_nt: TGCAGCGTTGTACACGGGGAGCTGTTTTTT
v_call: TRBV4-1; j_call: TRBJ1-1; clone_size: -; d_call: -; cdr3_aa: CASSQELPRGGAFF; cdr3_nt: TGCGCCAGCAGCCAAGAGTTGCCGCGGGGGGGGGCTTTCTTT
v_call: TRBV6-4; j_call: TRBJ1-1; clone_size: -; d_call: -; cdr3_aa: CASSYTTGNTEAFF; cdr3_nt: TGTGCCAGCAGTTATACCACGGGGAACACTGAAGCTTTCTTT
v_call: TRBV5-6; j_call: TRBJ1-2; clone_size: -; d_call: -; cdr3_aa: CASSSTDRYGYTF; cdr3_nt: TGTGCCAGCAGCTCGACAGACAGATATGGCTACACCTTC
v_call: TRBV9; j_call: TRBJ2-3; clone_size: -; d_call: -; cdr3_aa: CASSPRGGETDTQYF; cdr3_nt: TGTGCCAGCAGCCCTAGGGGGGGGGAGACAGATACGCAGTATTTT
v_call: TRBV27; j_call: TRBJ2-1; clone_size: -; d_call: -; cdr3_aa: CASSLGEVAYNEQFF; cdr3_nt: TGTGCCAGCAGTTTAGGGGAGGTCGCCTACAATGAGCAGTTCTTC
v_call: TRBV4-1; j_call: TRBJ1-5; clone_size: -; d_call: -; cdr3_aa: CASSQDLSWQPQHF; cdr3_nt: TGCGCCAGCAGCCAAGATCTTAGTTGGCAGCCCCAGCATTTT
v_call: TRBV29-1; j_call: TRBJ2-7; clone_size: -; d_call: -; cdr3_aa: CSVVSSSYEQYF; cdr3_nt: TGCAGCGTTGTATCTAGCTCCTACGAGCAGTACTTC